Presented here are 19 T cell receptor beta chains from one specimen sequenced in a study of CD8+CD57+ T cells in acquired aplastic anemia. Patients chosen for sequencing had CD8+CD57+ cells that had expanded, as shown by flow cytometry. The template for TCR beta VDJ and CDR3 sequence profiling was genomic DNA. TCRdb re-derived calls from the reads in MiXCR, one entry per CDR3 protein. The sample lists some 170,000 distinct CDR3 sequences, roughly 48% occurring once. Sequencing used sorted CD4+, CD8+, or CD8+CD57+ T cells (not recorded which) from PBMCs. These receptors originate from a human donor with aplastic anemia.

This chain connects TRBV7-9 to TRBJ2-7; no reliable D call. The V gene lost 1 base and the J gene lost 7 bases, with 14 bases spanning the gap. The germline V gene has CDR1 SEHNR and CDR2 FQNEAQ (reference sequence). CDR3 size: 14 residues. CDR3 residues: CASSLEGRAREQYF. As DNA, the CDR3 is TGTGCCAGCAGCTTAGAGGGTCGAGCGCGGGAGCAGTACTTC.

The gene calls are TRBV11-1 and TRBJ2-1, with 7 bases matching TRBD2. From germline, CDR1 is SGHAT and CDR2 FQDESV (reference sequence). CDR3 length: 16 residues. With V trimmed by 4 bases and J by 1 base, 7 bases remained unmatched. This CDR3 reads CASSSGLVGSYNEQFF. Written as DNA, the CDR3 is TGTGCCAGCAGCTCTGGACTAGTGGGGTCCTACAATGAGCAGTTCTTC.

This clonotype has more than one count but fewer than ten. CDR3: CASSFRDRVGEQYF. The CDR3 DNA follows: TGTGCCAGCAGTTTCCGGGACAGGGTTGGCGAGCAGTACTTC. V is TRBV12-3 or TRBV12-4 and J is TRBJ2-7, with 9 positions matching TRBD1. CDR3 length equals 14 residues. With 3 bases clipped from V and 6 bases from J, the junction kept 6 bases outside the gene matches.

The chain couples TRBV10-2 to TRBJ2-5, with TRBD2 identical over 7 bases. V shed 7 bases, J shed 7 bases, and the junction held 9 bases outside the gene matches. CDR3 length: 13 residues. In germline, CDR1 is WSHSY, CDR2 SAAADI. The CDR3 nucleotides read TGCGCCAGCACCCAACTAGAGCGGGGGACCCAGTACTTC. Amino acids: CASTQLERGTQYF.

The V gene is TRBV12-3 or TRBV12-4, the J gene TRBJ2-1; 7 bases align to TRBD1. The CDR3 spans 16 residues. V lost 5 bases and J lost 1; bases outside the gene matches: 8. CDR3: CASSEQGSGSYNEQFF. CDR3 DNA: TGTGCCAGCAGTGAACAGGGGAGTGGGTCCTACAATGAGCAGTTCTTC.

This clonotype appeared many times. The chain has TRBV5-1 and TRBJ2-1; D may be TRBD2 (5 bases). Germline lookup yields CDR1 SGHRS and CDR2 YFSETQ. This CDR3 is built from 13 residues. Trimming pared 1 base from V and 9 bases from J, leaving 11 bases between. The CDR3, as DNA: TGCGCCAGCAGCTTGTTACTAGAAGGTGAGCAGTTCTTC. Encoded protein: CASSLLLEGEQFF.

The rearrangement uses TRBV6-1 and TRBJ2-3; D gene uncertain. CDR3 length equals 13 residues. Germline CDR1 and CDR2: MNHNS and SASEGT. Trimming cost V 6 bases and J 6 bases, with 13 bases left between them. The CDR3 DNA reads as TGTGCCAGCAGCCGTAAAGCTTCGGATACGCAGTATTTT. It codes for CASSRKASDTQYF.

This clonotype was counted many times. The V and J genes are TRBV7-2 and TRBJ2-3; 9 bases are shared with TRBD2. Trimming removed 5 bases from V and 2 bases from J; junction bases left unmatched: 2. CDR1 and CDR2 (germline): SGHTA, FQGNSA. The CDR3 totals 14 residues. Here the CDR3 DNA reads TGTGCCAGCAGCCGGACTAGCGACACAGATACGCAGTATTTT. This codes for CASSRTSDTDTQYF.

The CDR3 sequence is CASGLWGSSTDTQYF. Here the CDR3 DNA reads TGTGCTAGTGGTTTGTGGGGGAGTAGCACAGATACGCAGTATTTT. V gene TRBV12-5 combines with J gene TRBJ2-3; D tentatively reads TRBD1 or TRBD2 (5 bases each). Trimming removed 2 bases at V and 0 bases at J, with 9 bases between. Per the germline V gene, CDR1 is LGHNT and CDR2 is FRNRAP. This CDR3 is 15 amino acids long.

Worth noting for this clonotype: This clone may be a read error of a much larger clone one base away. The J gene is TRBJ2-7, the V gene TRBV19; D is perhaps TRBD2 (6 bases). V was trimmed by 5 bases and J by 0 bases, leaving 17 bases between them. This CDR3 is 16 amino acids long. Germline loops: CDR1 LNHDA, CDR2 SQIVND (reference sequence). CDR3 residues: CASSPGGDRDSYEQYF. CDR3 bases: TGTGCCAGTAGTCCCGGCGGGGATAGGGACTCCTACGAGCAGTACTTC.

The chain employs TRBV6-1 and TRBJ2-7, with D hard to call. Trimming stripped 6 bases from V and 11 bases from J, with 17 bases between. Germline assignment: CDR1 MNHNS and CDR2 SASEGT. This CDR3 comprises 12 residues. The CDR3 sequence: CASRRLIHREYF. Written as DNA, the CDR3 is TGTGCCAGCAGGAGACTCATTCATCGAGAGTACTTC.

This clonotype was observed once. This rearrangement joins TRBV15 to TRBJ1-5; no clear D gene. The V gene lost 3 bases and the J gene lost 4 bases, with 4 bases spanning the gap. CDR1 is LNHNV and CDR2 is YYDKDF in the germline V gene (reference sequence). The CDR3 has 12 amino acids. The CDR3 loop is CATSSQNQPQHF. The CDR3 nucleotides are TGTGCCACCAGCAGCCAAAATCAGCCCCAGCATTTT.

Turning to this clonotype: Since a much larger clone is just one base distant, this may be a read error. The CDR3 loop is CASSPRGSMNTEAFF. CDR3 in DNA: TGTGCCAGCAGCCCTCGAGGGAGTATGAACACTGAAGCTTTCTTT. This chain connects TRBV9 to TRBJ1-1; unclear D gene. The CDR3 is 15 amino acids. Deletions cut 4 bases from V and 0 bases from J, with 13 bases between. Germline V gene lookup returns CDR1 SGDLS and CDR2 YYNGEE.

J is TRBJ2-1 and V is TRBV11-2; D perhaps matches TRBD2 (7 bases). Germline V gene data show CDR1 as SGHAT and CDR2 as FQNNGV. The V and J ends lost 5 bases and 5 bases respectively, with 13 bases between them. The CDR3 extends over 14 amino acids. CDR3: CASSPRGANNEQFF. The CDR3 DNA follows: TGTGCCAGCAGCCCCCGGGGGGCTAACAATGAGCAGTTCTTC.

Only a few counts were recorded for this clonotype. The V call is TRBV10-3, the J call TRBJ2-7, with 11 nucleotides matching TRBD1. After removal of 8 bases from V and 7 bases from J, the junction contained 7 bases not matched to a gene. CDR1 is ENHRY and CDR2 is SYGVKD in the germline V gene. The CDR3 covers 13 residues. CDR3 sequence (DNA): TGTGCCATCCAGGGGACAGGGGGGCAAGAGCAGTACTTC. Protein sequence: CAIQGTGGQEQYF.

This clonotype has just a few counts. J is TRBJ2-3 and V is TRBV2; D may be TRBD2 (6 bases). The germline CDR1 and CDR2 sequences are SNHLY and FYNNEI. Trimming pared 7 bases from V and 0 bases from J, leaving 11 bases between. The CDR3 extends over 14 amino acids. Here the CDR3 DNA reads TGTGCCAGCAATGCGCGGGGAAGCACAGATACGCAGTATTTT. It yields the protein CASNARGSTDTQYF.

This chain uses TRBV6-1 with TRBJ1-4; a possible D gene is TRBD1 (6 bases). Trimming cost V 10 bases and J 4 bases, with 10 bases left between them. Germline V gives CDR1 MNHNS, CDR2 SASEGT. The CDR3 has 12 residues. The CDR3 protein is CATRGLNEKLFF. CDR3 coding DNA: TGTGCCACCAGGGGCCTTAATGAAAAACTGTTTTTT.

This clonotype showed up many times. The chain couples TRBV7-9 to TRBJ2-3; TRBD2 might be the D (5 bases). CDR1 and CDR2 from the germline V gene are SEHNR and FQNEAQ (reference sequence). V was trimmed by 3 bases and J by 3 bases, leaving 13 bases between them. The CDR3 is 15 amino acids. The CDR3 spells CASSFRGSVTDTQYF. CDR3 coding DNA: TGTGCCAGCAGCTTCCGGGGTTCTGTTACAGATACGCAGTATTTT.

This clonotype was observed at least ten times. This chain joins TRBV9 and TRBJ2-3; 16 bases agree with TRBD2. CDR3 length equals 19 residues. In germline, CDR1 is SGDLS, CDR2 YYNGEE. The V gene end was trimmed by 0 bases and the J gene end by 4 bases; junction bases not matched to a gene: 8. DNA for the CDR3: TGTGCCAGCAGCGTAGCAGGGACTAGCGGGGGGGCCTGGGCAGATACGCAGTATTTT. Its translation: CASSVAGTSGGAWADTQYF.